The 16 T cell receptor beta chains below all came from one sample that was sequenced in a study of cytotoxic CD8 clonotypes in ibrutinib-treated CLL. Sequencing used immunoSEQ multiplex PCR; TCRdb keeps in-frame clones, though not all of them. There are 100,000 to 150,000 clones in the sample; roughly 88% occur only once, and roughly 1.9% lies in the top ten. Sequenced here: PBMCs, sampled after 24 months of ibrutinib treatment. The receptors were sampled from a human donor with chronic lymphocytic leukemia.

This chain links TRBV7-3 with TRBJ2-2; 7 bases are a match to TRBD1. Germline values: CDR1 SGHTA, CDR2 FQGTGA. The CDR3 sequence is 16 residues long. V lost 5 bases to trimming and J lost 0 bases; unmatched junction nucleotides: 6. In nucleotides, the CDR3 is TGTGCCAGCAGCCCAAGGGGGCCCACGAACACCGGGGAGCTGTTTTTT. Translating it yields CASSPRGPTNTGELFF.

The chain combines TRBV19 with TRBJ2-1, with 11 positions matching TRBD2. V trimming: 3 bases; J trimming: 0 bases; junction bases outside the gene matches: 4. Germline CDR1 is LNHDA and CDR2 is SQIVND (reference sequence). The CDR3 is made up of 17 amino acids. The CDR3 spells CASSILAGGSSYNEQFF. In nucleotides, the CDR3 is TGTGCCAGTAGTATTTTAGCGGGGGGGAGCTCCTACAATGAGCAGTTCTTC. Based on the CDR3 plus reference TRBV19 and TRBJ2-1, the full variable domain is DGGITQSPKYLFRKEGQNVTLSCEQNLNHDAMYWYRQDPGQGLRLIYYSQIVNDFQKGDIAEGYSVSREKKESFPLTVTSAQKNPTAFYLCASSILAGGSSYNEQFFGPGTRLTVL.

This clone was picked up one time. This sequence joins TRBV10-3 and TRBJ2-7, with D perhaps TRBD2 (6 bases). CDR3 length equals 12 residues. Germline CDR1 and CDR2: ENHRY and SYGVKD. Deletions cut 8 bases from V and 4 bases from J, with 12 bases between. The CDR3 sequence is CAIGGGEYEQYF. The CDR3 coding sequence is TGTGCCATCGGCGGCGGGGAGTACGAGCAGTACTTC.

CDR3 amino acids: CASSKGRAGRGAKNIQYF. The CDR3 DNA follows: TGTGCCAGCAGCAAAGGCCGGGCAGGGCGAGGAGCCAAAAACATTCAGTACTTC. The gene calls are TRBV21-1 and TRBJ2-4; the table's TRBD1 call for D was not verified on the DNA. TRBV21-1 is flagged as a pseudogene. CDR3 length equals 18 residues.

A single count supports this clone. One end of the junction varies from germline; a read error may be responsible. The CDR3 DNA reads TGTGCCAGCAGTGAAGCGGGGACAGGGTCCCCTTTTTTC. Protein sequence: CASSEAGTGSPFF. The rearrangement links TRBV6-1 to TRBJ1-2; 9 nucleotides agree with TRBD1. This CDR3 comprises 13 residues. The V gene's germline CDR1 is MNHNS and CDR2 SASEGT.

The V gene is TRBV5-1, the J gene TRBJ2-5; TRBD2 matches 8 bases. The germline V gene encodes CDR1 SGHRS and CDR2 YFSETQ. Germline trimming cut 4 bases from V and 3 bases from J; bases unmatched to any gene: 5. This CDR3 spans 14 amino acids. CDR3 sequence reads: CASSVRGGEETQYF. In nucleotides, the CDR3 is TGCGCCAGCAGCGTCCGGGGGGGCGAAGAGACCCAGTACTTC.

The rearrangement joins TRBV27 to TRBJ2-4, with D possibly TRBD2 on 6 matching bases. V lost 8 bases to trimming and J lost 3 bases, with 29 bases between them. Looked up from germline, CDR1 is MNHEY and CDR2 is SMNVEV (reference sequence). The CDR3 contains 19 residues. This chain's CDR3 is CASRHPLLRRGKVKNIQYF. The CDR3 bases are TGTGCCAGCCGCCATCCCCTTCTTAGGAGGGGCAAGGTCAAAAACATTCAGTACTTC.

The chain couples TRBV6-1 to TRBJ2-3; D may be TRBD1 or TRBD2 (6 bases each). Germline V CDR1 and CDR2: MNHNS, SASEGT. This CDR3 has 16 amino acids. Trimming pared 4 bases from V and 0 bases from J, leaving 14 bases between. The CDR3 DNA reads TGTGCCAGCAGTGCTATCACGGGGGCTAGCACAGATACGCAGTATTTT. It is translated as CASSAITGASTDTQYF.

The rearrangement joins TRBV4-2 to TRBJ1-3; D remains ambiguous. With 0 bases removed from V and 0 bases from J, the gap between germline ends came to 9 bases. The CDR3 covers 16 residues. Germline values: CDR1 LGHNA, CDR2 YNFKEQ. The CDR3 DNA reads TGTGCCAGCAGCCAAGAAATTGCCCACTCTGGAAACACCATATATTTT. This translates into CASSQEIAHSGNTIYF.

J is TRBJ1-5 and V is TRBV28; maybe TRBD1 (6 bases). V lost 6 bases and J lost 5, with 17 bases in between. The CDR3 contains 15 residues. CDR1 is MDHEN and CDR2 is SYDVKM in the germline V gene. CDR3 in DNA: TGTGCCAGCAGCTCCCCGGTAAGGGGGGATCAGCCCCAGCATTTT. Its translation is CASSSPVRGDQPQHF.

For the CDR3, the DNA is TGTGCCATCAGCGACCCTAGCGGGGGCGGAGAGACCCAGTACTTC. Its translation: CAISDPSGGGETQYF. The chain links TRBV10-3 to TRBJ2-5, with 10 bases identical to TRBD2. The CDR3 has 15 residues. V dropped 6 bases and J dropped 4; count of bases not matched to a gene: 8. Germline-derived CDR1 and CDR2 are ENHRY and SYGVKD.

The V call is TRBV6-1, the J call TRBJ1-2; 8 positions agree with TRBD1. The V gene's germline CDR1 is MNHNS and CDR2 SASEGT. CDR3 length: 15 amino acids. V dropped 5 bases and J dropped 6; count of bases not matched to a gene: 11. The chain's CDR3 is CASSQQTTGADGYTF. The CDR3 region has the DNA TGTGCCAGCAGTCAACAAACGACAGGGGCGGATGGCTACACCTTC.

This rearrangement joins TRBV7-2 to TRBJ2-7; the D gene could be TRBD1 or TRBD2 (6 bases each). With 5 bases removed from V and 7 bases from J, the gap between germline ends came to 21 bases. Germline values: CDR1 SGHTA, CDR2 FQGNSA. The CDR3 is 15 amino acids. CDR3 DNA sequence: TGTGCCAGCAGCCAGTTCCCGGGGGCGGCGGGTGAGCAGTACTTC. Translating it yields CASSQFPGAAGEQYF.

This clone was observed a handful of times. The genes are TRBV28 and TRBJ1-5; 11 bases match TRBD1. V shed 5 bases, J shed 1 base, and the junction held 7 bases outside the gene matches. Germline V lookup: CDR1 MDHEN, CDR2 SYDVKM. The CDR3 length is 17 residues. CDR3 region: CASSRTGGAGSNQPQHF. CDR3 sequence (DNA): TGTGCCAGCAGTAGGACAGGGGGCGCGGGCAGCAATCAGCCCCAGCATTTT.

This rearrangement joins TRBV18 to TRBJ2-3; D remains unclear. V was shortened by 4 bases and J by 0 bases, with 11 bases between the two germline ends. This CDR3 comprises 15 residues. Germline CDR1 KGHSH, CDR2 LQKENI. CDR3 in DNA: TGTGCCAGCTCACTTTCACGGTCTAGCACAGATACGCAGTATTTT. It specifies CASSLSRSSTDTQYF.

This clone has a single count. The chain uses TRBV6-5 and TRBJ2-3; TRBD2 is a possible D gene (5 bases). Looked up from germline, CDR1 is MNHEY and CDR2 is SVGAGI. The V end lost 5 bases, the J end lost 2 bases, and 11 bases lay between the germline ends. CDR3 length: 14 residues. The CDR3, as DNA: TGTGCCAGCAGTACACGTCTAGCCACAGATACGCAGTATTTT. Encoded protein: CASSTRLATDTQYF.